Below are 12 T cell receptor beta chains sequenced from a single sample in a study of T cell repertoires in cytomegalovirus infection. No cognate antigen is known for these TCRs. TCRdb used MiXCR to reprocess the reads, holding one entry per CDR3 protein. The sample holds approximately 590,000 distinct CDR3 sequences; 40% are singletons and the top ten take around 46%. The source was cultured PBMCs, collected from culture after CMV antigen stimulation. Receptor source: a human donor in good health (CMV status not recorded). Some clones in this sample may be carry-over from other donors' samples.

This clonotype has ten or more counts. The J gene is TRBJ1-2, the V gene TRBV7-2, with no clear D. CDR1 is SGHTA and CDR2 is FQGNSA in the germline V gene. The CDR3 extends over 12 amino acids. Trimming took 3 bases from V and 7 from J, leaving 9 bases between them. DNA of the CDR3: TGTGCCAGCAGCTTTGCTGCGGGTGGCTACACCTTC. Translation: CASSFAAGGYTF.

This clonotype was seen only once. J is TRBJ2-3 and V is TRBV29-1, with D hard to call. The CDR3 length is 13 residues. V gave up 5 bases and J gave up 0 bases, with 9 bases separating them. Per germline, CDR1 SQVTM and CDR2 ANQGSEA. CDR3 sequence reads: CSVLYGSTDTQYF. The DNA of the CDR3 is TGCAGCGTTCTCTACGGAAGCACAGATACGCAGTATTTT.

This clonotype was picked up a small number of times. The chain links TRBV2 to TRBJ2-7, with 9 bases aligning to TRBD2. Trimming at V came to 3 bases and at J to 2 bases, leaving 5 bases not matched to a gene. This CDR3 is built from 15 residues. CDR1 is SNHLY, CDR2 FYNNEI, per germline. CDR3 nucleotides: TGTGCCAGCAGTGAGTCTAGCGGGGCGGCCTACGAGCAGTACTTC. It translates to CASSESSGAAYEQYF.

The chain recombines TRBV6-1 with TRBJ1-5, with a possible D match to TRBD1 (6 bases). Germline V lookup: CDR1 MNHNS, CDR2 SASEGT. V was clipped by 7 bases and J by 4 bases, with 17 bases between them. The CDR3 is 15 amino acids. CDR3 residues: CASTVRGQHNQPQHF. CDR3 sequence (DNA): TGTGCCAGCACCGTCAGGGGTCAACATAATCAGCCCCAGCATTTT.

V is TRBV7-2 and J is TRBJ2-7; 10 positions agree with TRBD2. The CDR3 covers 16 residues. After removal of 2 bases from V and 3 bases from J, the junction contained 7 bases not matched to a gene. Germline CDR1 reads SGHTA; CDR2 reads FQGNSA. CDR3 bases: TGTGCCAGCAGCTTACAAAGACTAGCGGGCAACTACGAGCAGTACTTC. Translating gives CASSLQRLAGNYEQYF.

This sequence joins TRBV6-2 or TRBV6-3 and TRBJ2-7; 8 bases agree with TRBD1. CDR3 length equals 15 residues. V was pared by 0 bases and J by 2 bases, with 3 bases of the junction left unmatched. Per the germline V gene, CDR1 is MNHEY and CDR2 is SVGEGT. The CDR3 is CASSYSTQGAYEQYF. In nucleotides, the CDR3 is TGTGCCAGCAGTTACTCGACACAGGGGGCCTACGAGCAGTACTTC.

The V call is TRBV7-9, the J call TRBJ1-1; 7 bases fit TRBD1. Looked up from germline, CDR1 is SEHNR and CDR2 is FQNEAQ (reference sequence). V gave up 7 bases and J gave up 4 bases; unmatched junction bases: 3. The CDR3 length is 12 residues. DNA of the CDR3: TGTGCCAGCATAGCAGGGGGCACTGAAGCTTTCTTT. This encodes CASIAGGTEAFF.

The rearrangement uses TRBV6-2 or TRBV6-3 and TRBJ2-5; weak D call: TRBD2 (5 bases). The CDR3 length is 15 residues. Germline assignment: CDR1 MNHEY and CDR2 SVGEGT. The germline V and J ends were trimmed by 5 bases and 5 bases, with 18 bases remaining between them. CDR3 sequence (DNA): TGTGCCAGCAGTCGAGGAGGACGCGTATTCGAGACCCAGTACTTC. This codes for CASSRGGRVFETQYF.

This clonotype was detected once. This sequence joins TRBV12-3 or TRBV12-4 and TRBJ2-5; D gene ambiguous. The CDR3 has 15 amino acids. Trimming stripped 3 bases from V and 5 bases from J, with 16 bases between. This CDR3 is CASSFRRKEQETQYF. The CDR3 DNA reads TGTGCCAGCAGTTTTAGGCGGAAAGAACAGGAGACCCAGTACTTC.

The rearrangement links TRBV7-8 to TRBJ1-1; 7 bases are shared with TRBD1. The germline V gene has CDR1 SGHVS and CDR2 FQNEAQ. The CDR3 consists of 15 residues. With 2 bases clipped from V and 4 bases from J, the junction kept 7 bases outside the gene matches. CDR3 sequence: CASSLSTGVGTEAFF. The CDR3, as DNA: TGTGCCAGCAGCTTAAGCACAGGGGTTGGCACTGAAGCTTTCTTT.

A word on this clonotype: An end of the junction differs from the germline gene, which may be a read error. This chain uses TRBV6-6 with TRBJ1-2; D uncertain. The germline V gene has CDR1 MNHNY and CDR2 SVGAGI (reference sequence). The length of the CDR3 is 14 residues. CDR3 nucleotide sequence: TGTGCCAGCAGTGACTCGTGGGCGGACTATGGCTACACCTTC. Amino acids: CASSDSWADYGYTF.

The gene calls are TRBV6-6 and TRBJ2-7; 7 positions agree with TRBD1. Germline V CDR1 and CDR2: MNHNY, SVGAGI (reference sequence). Germline trimming cut 7 bases from V and 5 bases from J; bases unmatched to any gene: 11. This CDR3 has 14 amino acids. The CDR3 is CASTPGGKGNEQYF. The CDR3 DNA follows: TGTGCCAGCACCCCAGGGGGTAAGGGGAACGAGCAGTACTTC.